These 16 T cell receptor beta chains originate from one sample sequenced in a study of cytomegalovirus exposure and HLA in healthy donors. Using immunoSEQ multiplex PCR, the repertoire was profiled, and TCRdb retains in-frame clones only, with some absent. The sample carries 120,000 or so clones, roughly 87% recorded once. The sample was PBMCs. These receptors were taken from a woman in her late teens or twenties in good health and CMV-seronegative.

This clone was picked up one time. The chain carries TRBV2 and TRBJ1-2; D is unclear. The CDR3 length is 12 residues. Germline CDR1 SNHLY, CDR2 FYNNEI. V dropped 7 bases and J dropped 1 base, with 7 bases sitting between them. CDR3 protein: CASTTLNYGYTF. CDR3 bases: TGTGCCAGCACGACACTTAACTATGGCTACACCTTC.

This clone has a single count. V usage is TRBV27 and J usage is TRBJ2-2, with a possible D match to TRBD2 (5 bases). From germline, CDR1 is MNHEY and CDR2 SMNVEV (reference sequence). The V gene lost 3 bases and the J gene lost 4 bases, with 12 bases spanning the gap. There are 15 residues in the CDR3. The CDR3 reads CASSFEGRPTGELFF. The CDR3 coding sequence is TGTGCCAGCAGTTTTGAGGGCCGACCCACCGGGGAGCTGTTTTTT.

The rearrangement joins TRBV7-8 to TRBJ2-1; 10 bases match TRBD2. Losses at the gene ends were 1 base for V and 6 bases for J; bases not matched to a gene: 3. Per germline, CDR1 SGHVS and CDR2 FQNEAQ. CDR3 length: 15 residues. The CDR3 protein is CASSLGTSGTNEQFF. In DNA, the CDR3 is TGTGCCAGCAGCTTAGGTACTAGCGGGACCAATGAGCAGTTCTTC.

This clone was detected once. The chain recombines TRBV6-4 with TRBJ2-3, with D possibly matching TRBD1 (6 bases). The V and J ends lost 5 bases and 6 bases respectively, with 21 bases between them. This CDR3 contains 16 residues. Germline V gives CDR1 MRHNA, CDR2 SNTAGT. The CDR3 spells CASSSEGVLVSDTQYF. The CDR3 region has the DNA TGTGCCAGCAGTTCCGAGGGGGTTCTTGTTAGCGATACGCAGTATTTT.

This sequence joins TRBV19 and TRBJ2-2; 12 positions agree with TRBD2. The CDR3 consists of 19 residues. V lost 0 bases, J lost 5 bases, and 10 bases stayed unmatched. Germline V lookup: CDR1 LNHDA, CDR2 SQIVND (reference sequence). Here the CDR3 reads CASSIDSLAGGPRTGELFF. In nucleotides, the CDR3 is TGTGCCAGTAGTATAGATTCGCTAGCGGGAGGGCCCCGGACCGGGGAGCTGTTTTTT.

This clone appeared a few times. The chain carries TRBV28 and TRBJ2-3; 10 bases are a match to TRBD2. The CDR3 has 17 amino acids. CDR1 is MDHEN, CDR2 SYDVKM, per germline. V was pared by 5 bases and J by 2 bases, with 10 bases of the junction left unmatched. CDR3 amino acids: CASSPPYGLADTDTQYF. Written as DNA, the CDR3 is TGTGCCAGCAGTCCTCCATACGGACTAGCGGACACAGATACGCAGTATTTT.

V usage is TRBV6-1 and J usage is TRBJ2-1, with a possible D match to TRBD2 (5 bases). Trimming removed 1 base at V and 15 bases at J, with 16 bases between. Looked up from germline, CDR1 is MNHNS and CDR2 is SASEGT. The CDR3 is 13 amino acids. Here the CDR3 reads CASSEVAPRALFF. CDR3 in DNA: TGTGCCAGCAGTGAAGTAGCGCCGAGGGCCCTGTTCTTC.

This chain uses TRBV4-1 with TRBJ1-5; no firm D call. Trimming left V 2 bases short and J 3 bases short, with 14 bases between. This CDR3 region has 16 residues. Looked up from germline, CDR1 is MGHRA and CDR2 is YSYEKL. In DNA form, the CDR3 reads TGCGCCAGCAGCCAAATAGTAATAAGCTCCAATCAGCCCCAGCATTTT. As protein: CASSQIVISSNQPQHF.

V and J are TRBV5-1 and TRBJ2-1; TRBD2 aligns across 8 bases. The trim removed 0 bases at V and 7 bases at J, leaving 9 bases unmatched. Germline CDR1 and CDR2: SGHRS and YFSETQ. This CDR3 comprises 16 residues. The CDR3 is CASSLEWTSSDNEQFF. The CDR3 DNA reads TGCGCCAGCAGCTTGGAATGGACTAGCAGCGATAATGAGCAGTTCTTC.

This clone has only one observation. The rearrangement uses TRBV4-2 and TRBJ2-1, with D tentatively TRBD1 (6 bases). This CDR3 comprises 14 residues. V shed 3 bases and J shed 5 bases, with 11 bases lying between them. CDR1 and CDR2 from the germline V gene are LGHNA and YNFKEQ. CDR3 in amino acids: CASSQEGQNNEQFF. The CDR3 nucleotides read TGTGCCAGCAGCCAGGAAGGACAGAACAATGAGCAGTTCTTC.

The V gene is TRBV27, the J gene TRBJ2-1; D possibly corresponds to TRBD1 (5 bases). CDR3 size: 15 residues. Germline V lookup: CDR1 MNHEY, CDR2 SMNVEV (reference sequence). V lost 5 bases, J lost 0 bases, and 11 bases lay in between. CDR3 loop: CASSPDTFSYNEQFF. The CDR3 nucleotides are TGTGCCAGCAGTCCGGACACCTTCTCCTACAATGAGCAGTTCTTC.

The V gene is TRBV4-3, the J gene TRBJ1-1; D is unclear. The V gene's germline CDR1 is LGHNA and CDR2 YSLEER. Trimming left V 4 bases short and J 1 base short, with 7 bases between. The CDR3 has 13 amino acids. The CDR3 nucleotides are TGCGCCAGCAGCCTCTATCAGAACACTGAAGCTTTCTTT. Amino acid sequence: CASSLYQNTEAFF.

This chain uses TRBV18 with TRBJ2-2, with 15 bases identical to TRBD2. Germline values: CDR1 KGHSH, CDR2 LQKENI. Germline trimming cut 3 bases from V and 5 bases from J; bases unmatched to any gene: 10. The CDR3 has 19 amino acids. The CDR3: CASSPLGLAGGPSTGELFF. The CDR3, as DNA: TGTGCCAGCTCACCTCTTGGACTAGCGGGAGGGCCATCAACCGGGGAGCTGTTTTTT.

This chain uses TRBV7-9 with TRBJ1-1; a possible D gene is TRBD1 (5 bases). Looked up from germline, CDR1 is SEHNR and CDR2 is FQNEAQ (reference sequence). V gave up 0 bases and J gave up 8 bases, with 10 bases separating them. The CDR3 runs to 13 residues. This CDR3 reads CASSLASAGEAFF. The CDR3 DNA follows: TGTGCCAGCAGCTTAGCGTCCGCAGGGGAAGCTTTCTTT.

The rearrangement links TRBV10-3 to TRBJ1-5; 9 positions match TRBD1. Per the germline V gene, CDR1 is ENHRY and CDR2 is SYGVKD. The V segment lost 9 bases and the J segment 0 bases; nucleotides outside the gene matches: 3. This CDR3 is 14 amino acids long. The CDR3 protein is CAIGQGYSNQPQHF. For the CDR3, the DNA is TGTGCCATAGGACAGGGGTATAGCAATCAGCCCCAGCATTTT.

CDR3 sequence (DNA): TGTGCCAGTAGTTCCCCTGGAGAGACCAACTATGGCTACACCTTC. This gives the protein CASSSPGETNYGYTF. The rearrangement joins TRBV19 to TRBJ1-2, with D uncertain. V lost 5 bases and J lost 2, with 15 bases in between. The CDR3 is 15 residues long. The germline V gene encodes CDR1 LNHDA and CDR2 SQIVND (reference sequence).